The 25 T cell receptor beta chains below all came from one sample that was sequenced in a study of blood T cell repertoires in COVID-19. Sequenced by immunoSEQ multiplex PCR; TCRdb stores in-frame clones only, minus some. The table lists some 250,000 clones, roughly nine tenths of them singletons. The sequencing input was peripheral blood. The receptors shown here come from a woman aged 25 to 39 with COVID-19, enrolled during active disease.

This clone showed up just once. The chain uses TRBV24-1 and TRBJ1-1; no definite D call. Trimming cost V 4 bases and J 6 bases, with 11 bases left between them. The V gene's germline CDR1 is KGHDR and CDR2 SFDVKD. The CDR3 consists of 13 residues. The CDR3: CATSDLPGAEAFF. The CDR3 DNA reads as TGTGCCACCAGTGACCTTCCCGGGGCTGAAGCTTTCTTT.

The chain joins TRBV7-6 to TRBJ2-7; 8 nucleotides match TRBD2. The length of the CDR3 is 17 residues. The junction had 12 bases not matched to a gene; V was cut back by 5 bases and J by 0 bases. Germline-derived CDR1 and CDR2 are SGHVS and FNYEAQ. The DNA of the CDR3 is TGTGCCAGCAGCCCATTCCCGACCGGGAGGGGCTCCTACGAGCAGTACTTC. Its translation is CASSPFPTGRGSYEQYF.

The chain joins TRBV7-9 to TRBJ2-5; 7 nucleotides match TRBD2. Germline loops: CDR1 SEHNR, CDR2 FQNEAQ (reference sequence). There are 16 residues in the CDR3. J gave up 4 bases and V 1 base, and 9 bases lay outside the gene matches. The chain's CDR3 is CASSLVGGLGRETQYF. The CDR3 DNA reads TGTGCCAGCAGCTTAGTAGGTGGACTAGGCCGAGAGACCCAGTACTTC.

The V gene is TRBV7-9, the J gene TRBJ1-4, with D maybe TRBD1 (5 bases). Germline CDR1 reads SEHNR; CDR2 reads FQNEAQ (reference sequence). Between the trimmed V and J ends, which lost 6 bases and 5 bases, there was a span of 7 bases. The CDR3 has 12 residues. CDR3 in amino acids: CASRQENEKLFF. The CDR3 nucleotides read TGTGCCAGCAGACAGGAGAATGAAAAACTGTTTTTT.

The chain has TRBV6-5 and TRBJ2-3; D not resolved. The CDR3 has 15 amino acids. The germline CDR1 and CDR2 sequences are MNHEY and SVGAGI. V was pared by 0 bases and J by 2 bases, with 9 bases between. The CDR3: CASSYSMQATDTQYF. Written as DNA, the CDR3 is TGTGCCAGCAGTTACTCGATGCAAGCCACAGATACGCAGTATTTT.

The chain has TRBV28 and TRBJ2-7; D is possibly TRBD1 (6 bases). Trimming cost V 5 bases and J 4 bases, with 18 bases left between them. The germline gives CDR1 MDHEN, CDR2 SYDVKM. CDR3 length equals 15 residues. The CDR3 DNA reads TGTGCCAGCAGTCTTACCACAGGGACCGTATACGAGCAGTACTTC. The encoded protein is CASSLTTGTVYEQYF. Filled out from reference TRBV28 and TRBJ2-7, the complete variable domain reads DVKVTQSSRYLVKRTGEKVFLECVQDMDHENMFWYRQDPGLGLRLIYFSYDVKMKEKGDIPEGYSVSREKKERFSLILESASTNQTSMYLCASSLTTGTVYEQYFGPGTRLTVT.

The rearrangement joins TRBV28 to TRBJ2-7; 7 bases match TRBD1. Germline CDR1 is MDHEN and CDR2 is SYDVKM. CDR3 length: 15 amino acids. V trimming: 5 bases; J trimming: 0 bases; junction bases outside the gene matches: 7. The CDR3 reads CASSPTGDNSYEQYF. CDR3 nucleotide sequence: TGTGCCAGCAGTCCTACAGGGGATAACTCCTACGAGCAGTACTTC.

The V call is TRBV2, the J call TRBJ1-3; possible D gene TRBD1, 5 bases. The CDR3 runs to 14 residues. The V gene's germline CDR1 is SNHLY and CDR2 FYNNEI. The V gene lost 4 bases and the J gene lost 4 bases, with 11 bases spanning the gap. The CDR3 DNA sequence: TGTGCCAGCAGTGGGGAGGGGAGGGGAAACACCATATATTTT. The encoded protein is CASSGEGRGNTIYF. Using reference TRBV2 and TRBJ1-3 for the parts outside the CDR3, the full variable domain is EPEVTQTPSHQVTQMGQEVILRCVPISNHLYFYWYRQILGQKVEFLVSFYNNEISEKSEIFDDQFSVERPDGSNFTLKIRSTKLEDSAMYFCASSGEGRGNTIYFGEGSWLTVV.

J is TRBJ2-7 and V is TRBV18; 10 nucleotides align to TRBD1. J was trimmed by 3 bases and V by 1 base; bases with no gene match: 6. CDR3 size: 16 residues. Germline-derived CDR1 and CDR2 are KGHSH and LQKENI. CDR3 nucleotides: TGTGCCAGCTCACCACGGTGGGGACAGGGGAGCTACGAGCAGTACTTC. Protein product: CASSPRWGQGSYEQYF.

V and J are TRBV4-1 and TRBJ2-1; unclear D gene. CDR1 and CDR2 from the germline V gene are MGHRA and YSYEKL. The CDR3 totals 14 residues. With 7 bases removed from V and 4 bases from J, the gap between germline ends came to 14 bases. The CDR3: CASTHKSGYNEQFF. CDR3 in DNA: TGCGCCAGCACTCATAAATCGGGTTACAATGAGCAGTTCTTC.

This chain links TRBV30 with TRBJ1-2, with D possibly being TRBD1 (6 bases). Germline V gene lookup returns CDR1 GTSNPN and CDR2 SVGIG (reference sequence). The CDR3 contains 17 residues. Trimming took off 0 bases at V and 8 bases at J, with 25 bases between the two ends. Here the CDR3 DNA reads TGTGCCTGGAGTGTAGGTCTGGGCGGGGGCGAAATGAGCGGCTACACCTTC. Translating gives CAWSVGLGGGEMSGYTF.

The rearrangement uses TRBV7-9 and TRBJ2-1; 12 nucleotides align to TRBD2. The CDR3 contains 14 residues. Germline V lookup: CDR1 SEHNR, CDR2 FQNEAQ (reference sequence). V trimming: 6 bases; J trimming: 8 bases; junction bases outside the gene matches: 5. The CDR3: CASRSSGGGDEQFF. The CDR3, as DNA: TGTGCCAGCAGATCTAGCGGGGGGGGCGATGAGCAGTTCTTC.

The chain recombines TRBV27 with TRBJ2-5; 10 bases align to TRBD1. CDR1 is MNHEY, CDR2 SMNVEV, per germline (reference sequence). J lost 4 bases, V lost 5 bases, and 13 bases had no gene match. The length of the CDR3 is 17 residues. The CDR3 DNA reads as TGTGCCAGCAGTGTCGGGGCCGGGACAGGGGCTTCAGAGACCCAGTACTTC. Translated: CASSVGAGTGASETQYF.

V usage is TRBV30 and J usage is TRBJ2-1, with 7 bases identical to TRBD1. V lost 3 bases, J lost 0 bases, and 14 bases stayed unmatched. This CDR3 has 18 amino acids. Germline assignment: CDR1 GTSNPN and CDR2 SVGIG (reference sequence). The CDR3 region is CAWSRDSRRFHSYNEQFF. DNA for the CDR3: TGTGCCTGGAGCCGGGACAGTCGGCGATTTCACTCCTACAATGAGCAGTTCTTC.

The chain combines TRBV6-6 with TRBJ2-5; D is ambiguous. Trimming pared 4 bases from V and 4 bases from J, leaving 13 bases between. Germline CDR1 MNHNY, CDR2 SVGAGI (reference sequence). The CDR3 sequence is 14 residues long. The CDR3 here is CASSSTPPRETQYF. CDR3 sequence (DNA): TGTGCCAGCAGTTCGACTCCCCCACGAGAGACCCAGTACTTC.

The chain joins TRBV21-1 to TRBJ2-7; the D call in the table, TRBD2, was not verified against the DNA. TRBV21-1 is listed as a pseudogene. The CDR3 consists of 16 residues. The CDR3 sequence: CASSRGTHRRSYEQYF. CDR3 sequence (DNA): TGTGCCAGCAGCCGAGGGACTCACCGACGCTCCTACGAGCAGTACTTC.

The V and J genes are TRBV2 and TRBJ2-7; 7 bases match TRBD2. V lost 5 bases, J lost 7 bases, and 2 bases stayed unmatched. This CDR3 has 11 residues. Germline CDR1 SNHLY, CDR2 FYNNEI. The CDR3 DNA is TGTGCCAGCAGTTTAGCGGGTGAGCAGTACTTC. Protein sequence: CASSLAGEQYF.

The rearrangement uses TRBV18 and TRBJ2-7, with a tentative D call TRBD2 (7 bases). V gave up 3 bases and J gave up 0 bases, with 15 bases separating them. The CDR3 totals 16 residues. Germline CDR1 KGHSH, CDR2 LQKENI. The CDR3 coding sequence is TGTGCCAGCTCACCCGTCGGCGGGGGCAGCTCCTACGAGCAGTACTTC. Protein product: CASSPVGGGSSYEQYF. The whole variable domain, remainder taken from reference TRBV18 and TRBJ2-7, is NAGVMQNPRHLVRRRGQEARLRCSPMKGHSHVYWYRQLPEEGLKFMVYLQKENIIDESGMPKERFSAEFPKEGPSILRIQQVVRGDSAAYFCASSPVGGGSSYEQYFGPGTRLTVT.

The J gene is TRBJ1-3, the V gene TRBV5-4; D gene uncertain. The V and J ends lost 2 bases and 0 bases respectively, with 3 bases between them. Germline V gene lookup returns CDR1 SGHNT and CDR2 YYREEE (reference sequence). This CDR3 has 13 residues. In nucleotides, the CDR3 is TGTGCCAGCAGCTTCAGCTCTGGAAACACCATATATTTT. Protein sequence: CASSFSSGNTIYF.

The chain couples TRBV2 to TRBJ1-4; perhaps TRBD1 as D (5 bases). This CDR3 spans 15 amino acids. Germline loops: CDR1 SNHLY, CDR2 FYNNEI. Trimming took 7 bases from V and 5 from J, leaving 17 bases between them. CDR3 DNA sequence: TGTGCCAGCATCCAGGAAGGGGTTCCGAATGAAAAACTGTTTTTT. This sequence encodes CASIQEGVPNEKLFF.

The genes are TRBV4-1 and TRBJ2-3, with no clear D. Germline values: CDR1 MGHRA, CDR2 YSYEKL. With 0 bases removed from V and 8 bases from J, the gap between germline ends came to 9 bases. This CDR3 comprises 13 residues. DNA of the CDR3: TGCGCCAGCAGCCAAGATTTAGCCCCTACGCAGTATTTT. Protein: CASSQDLAPTQYF.

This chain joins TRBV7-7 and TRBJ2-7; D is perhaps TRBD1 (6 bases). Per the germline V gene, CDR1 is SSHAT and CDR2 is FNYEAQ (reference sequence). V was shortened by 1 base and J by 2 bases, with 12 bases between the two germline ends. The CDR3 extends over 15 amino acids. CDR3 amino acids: CASSLGQGPAYEQYF. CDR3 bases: TGTGCCAGCAGCTTAGGGCAGGGGCCGGCCTACGAGCAGTACTTC.

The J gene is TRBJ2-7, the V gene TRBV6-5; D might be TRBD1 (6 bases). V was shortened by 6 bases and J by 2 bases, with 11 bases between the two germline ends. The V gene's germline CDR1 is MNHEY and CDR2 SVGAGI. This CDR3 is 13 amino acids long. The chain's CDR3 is CASRTDSPYEQYF. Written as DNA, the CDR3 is TGTGCCAGCAGGACGGACAGTCCCTACGAGCAGTACTTC.

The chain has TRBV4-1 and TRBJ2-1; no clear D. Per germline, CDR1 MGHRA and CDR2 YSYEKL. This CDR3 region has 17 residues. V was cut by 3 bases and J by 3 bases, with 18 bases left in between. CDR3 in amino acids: CASSQFKKAGNYNEQFF. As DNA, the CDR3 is TGCGCCAGCAGCCAGTTTAAGAAGGCAGGAAACTACAATGAGCAGTTCTTC.

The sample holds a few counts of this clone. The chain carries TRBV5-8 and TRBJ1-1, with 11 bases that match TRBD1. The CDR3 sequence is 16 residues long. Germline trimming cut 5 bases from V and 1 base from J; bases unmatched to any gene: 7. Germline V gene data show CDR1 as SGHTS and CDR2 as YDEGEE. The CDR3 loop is CASSFRTGGSNTEAFF. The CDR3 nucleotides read TGTGCCAGCAGTTTCCGGACAGGGGGCTCGAACACTGAAGCTTTCTTT.